These T cell receptor beta chains were read from a single sample in a study of TIL therapy for anti-PD-1-resistant metastatic lung cancer. Libraries were prepared by immunoSEQ multiplex PCR; TCRdb keeps only in-frame clonotypes and omits some of them. The sample includes approximately 97,000 clones, 50% to 70% seen only once; the top ten take 11%. The specimen comprised tumor tissue, sampled at baseline. All receptors come from a person aged 25 to 79 with non-small cell lung cancer. Both conserved end residues are part of each CDR3. A D gene is named only where the DNA matches it firmly. Some rows have no size entry. The others give once, few or many, or a class for an expanded clone.

j_call: TRBJ1-5
v_call: TRBV19
d_call: -
clone_size: -
cdr3_nt: TGTGCCAGTAGTGCACAGGTTAATAGCAATCAGCCCCAGCATTTT
cdr3_aa: CASSAQVNSNQPQHF

j_call: TRBJ2-6
v_call: TRBV7-9
d_call: -
clone_size: -
cdr3_nt: TGTGCCAGCAGCTCAGAAGGGACCACTGGGGCCAACGTCCTGACTTTC
cdr3_aa: CASSSEGTTGANVLTF

j_call: TRBJ2-5
v_call: TRBV18
d_call: -
clone_size: -
cdr3_nt: TGTGCCAGCTCACCCGGCAGGATACAAGAGACCCAGTACTTC
cdr3_aa: CASSPGRIQETQYF

j_call: TRBJ1-4
v_call: TRBV4-1
d_call: -
clone_size: few
cdr3_nt: TGCGCCAGCAGCCCCGGCAGACGGAGGATTAATGAAAAACTGTTTTTT
cdr3_aa: CASSPGRRRINEKLFF

j_call: TRBJ2-1
v_call: TRBV12-5
d_call: TRBD2
clone_size: once
cdr3_nt: TGTGCTAGTGGTTTGGTAGGACGACTAGCGGGAAAAGAGCGCCCCAATGAGCAGTTCTTC
cdr3_aa: CASGLVGRLAGKERPNEQFF

j_call: TRBJ2-1
v_call: TRBV7-6
d_call: TRBD1
clone_size: once
cdr3_nt: TGTGCCAGCAGCCACCTTATCTCTATCCGGGACAGGGCGGTCAGTGAGCAGTTCTTC
cdr3_aa: CASSHLISIRDRAVSEQFF

j_call: TRBJ1-5
v_call: TRBV28
d_call: -
clone_size: -
cdr3_nt: TGTGCCAGCGTTAGGATCGGGGGAGACGGCCAGCCCCAGCATTTT
cdr3_aa: CASVRIGGDGQPQHF

j_call: TRBJ2-7
v_call: TRBV28
d_call: -
clone_size: -
cdr3_nt: TGTGCCAGCAGCGCCGGGCCCTACGAGCAGTACTTC
cdr3_aa: CASSAGPYEQYF

j_call: TRBJ2-7
v_call: TRBV6-1
d_call: -
clone_size: -
cdr3_nt: TGTGCCAGCAGTGATCATAGGGGCTCCTACGAGCAGTACTTC
cdr3_aa: CASSDHRGSYEQYF

j_call: TRBJ1-6
v_call: TRBV3-1/TRBV3-2
d_call: -
clone_size: few
cdr3_nt: TGTGCCAGCAGCCCTTCCCCCAGTTCAAATTCACCCCTCCACTTT
cdr3_aa: CASSPSPSSNSPLHF

j_call: TRBJ2-3
v_call: TRBV5-1
d_call: TRBD2
clone_size: -
cdr3_nt: TGCGCCAGCAGCTTGGCCGTTGGGGGAGGGCGGCTTCCCGCAGATACGCAGTATTTT
cdr3_aa: CASSLAVGGGRLPADTQYF

j_call: TRBJ2-7
v_call: TRBV6-5
d_call: -
clone_size: -
cdr3_nt: TGTGCCAGCAGTCCCCGGGGGTCCGAGCAGTACTTC
cdr3_aa: CASSPRGSEQYF

j_call: TRBJ2-1
v_call: TRBV2
d_call: TRBD2
clone_size: -
cdr3_nt: TGTGCCAGCAGGTACGGGAGGGCCTGGAATGAGCAGTTCTTC
cdr3_aa: CASRYGRAWNEQFF

j_call: TRBJ2-7
v_call: TRBV9
d_call: -
clone_size: once
cdr3_nt: TGTGCCAGCAGCAACCGGGACGGACCCTACGAGCAGTACTTC
cdr3_aa: CASSNRDGPYEQYF

j_call: TRBJ2-1
v_call: TRBV9
d_call: TRBD2
clone_size: once
cdr3_nt: TGTGCCAGCAGCATCCCGGGACTAGGTCACAATGAGCAGTTCTTC
cdr3_aa: CASSIPGLGHNEQFF

j_call: TRBJ1-3
v_call: TRBV7-8
d_call: -
clone_size: -
cdr3_nt: TGTGCCAGCAGCTTTTTCTGGGCTGGAAACACCATATATTTT
cdr3_aa: CASSFFWAGNTIYF

j_call: TRBJ1-3
v_call: TRBV10-1
d_call: -
clone_size: once
cdr3_nt: TGCGCCAGCAGCCATGAGGGACGGAGACTCTCTGGAAACACCATATATTTT
cdr3_aa: CASSHEGRRLSGNTIYF

j_call: TRBJ1-1
v_call: TRBV18
d_call: -
clone_size: -
cdr3_nt: TGTGCCAGCTCACTATCTTCAGCGAACACTGAAGCTTTCTTT
cdr3_aa: CASSLSSANTEAFF

j_call: TRBJ2-3
v_call: TRBV4-3
d_call: TRBD2
clone_size: -
cdr3_nt: TGCGCCAGCAGCCAAGATGGGACTAGGTTTGGAACAGATACGCAGTATTTT
cdr3_aa: CASSQDGTRFGTDTQYF

j_call: TRBJ2-7
v_call: TRBV20-1
d_call: -
clone_size: -
cdr3_nt: TGCAGTGCTAGTTCGGGAGTTGGCTACGAGCAGTACTTC
cdr3_aa: CSASSGVGYEQYF

j_call: TRBJ1-6
v_call: TRBV7-2
d_call: -
clone_size: few
cdr3_nt: TGTGCCAGCACCTCCCGGAAAAATTCACCCCTCCACTTT
cdr3_aa: CASTSRKNSPLHF

j_call: TRBJ1-6
v_call: TRBV5-1
d_call: -
clone_size: -
cdr3_nt: TGCGCCAGCAGCTTGGGACTCGAGGGGTCTTCACCCCTCCACTTT
cdr3_aa: CASSLGLEGSSPLHF

j_call: TRBJ1-2
v_call: TRBV19
d_call: TRBD1
clone_size: few
cdr3_nt: TGTGCCAGTTGCCACGGGACAGGGGCTCGGGGCTACACCTTC
cdr3_aa: CASCHGTGARGYTF

j_call: TRBJ2-3
v_call: TRBV9
d_call: TRBD2
clone_size: -
cdr3_nt: TGTGCCAGCAGCCCCCTTGGGGGGGTCAGTGGTACGCAGTATTTT
cdr3_aa: CASSPLGGVSGTQYF

j_call: TRBJ1-1
v_call: TRBV5-1
d_call: TRBD1
clone_size: -
cdr3_nt: TGCGCCAGCAGCTTACCCGGGACAGAGAACACTGAAGCTTTCTTT
cdr3_aa: CASSLPGTENTEAFF

j_call: TRBJ1-4
v_call: TRBV29-1
d_call: TRBD1
clone_size: few
cdr3_nt: TGCAGCGGGGGCGACAGGGGAGCTAATGAAAAACTGTTTTTT
cdr3_aa: CSGGDRGANEKLFF

j_call: TRBJ1-5
v_call: TRBV6-6
d_call: -
clone_size: -
cdr3_nt: TGTGCCAGCAGCCTACAGGGACGGTATAGCAATCAGCCCCAGCATTTT
cdr3_aa: CASSLQGRYSNQPQHF

j_call: TRBJ1-1
v_call: TRBV7-8
d_call: -
clone_size: once
cdr3_nt: TGTGCCAGCAGCCGAACAGTAAACACTGAAGCTTTCTTT
cdr3_aa: CASSRTVNTEAFF

j_call: TRBJ2-1
v_call: TRBV14
d_call: -
clone_size: few
cdr3_nt: TGTGCCAGCAGCCTGGGCTCCTACAATGAGCAGTTCTTC
cdr3_aa: CASSLGSYNEQFF

j_call: TRBJ2-7
v_call: TRBV11-1
d_call: TRBD2
clone_size: -
cdr3_nt: TGTGCCAGCAGCCGATCCGGGACTAGCGCCTACGAGCAGTACTTC
cdr3_aa: CASSRSGTSAYEQYF

j_call: TRBJ2-1
v_call: TRBV4-2
d_call: -
clone_size: -
cdr3_nt: TGTGCCAGCAGCTACGGGCCCCCCGGCGGTGAGCAGTTCTTC
cdr3_aa: CASSYGPPGGEQFF

j_call: TRBJ2-5
v_call: TRBV28
d_call: -
clone_size: -
cdr3_nt: TGTGCCAGCGTTGGGCTGATCCAAGAGACCCAGTACTTC
cdr3_aa: CASVGLIQETQYF

j_call: TRBJ1-2
v_call: TRBV3-1/TRBV3-2
d_call: -
clone_size: few
cdr3_nt: TGTGCCAGCAGCCAAGCCGGCCGACAGACCTATGGCTACACCTTC
cdr3_aa: CASSQAGRQTYGYTF

j_call: TRBJ1-6
v_call: TRBV7-2
d_call: TRBD1
clone_size: -
cdr3_nt: TGTGCCAGCAGCCCCCGACAGGGCGTGAGTTCACCCCTCCACTTT
cdr3_aa: CASSPRQGVSSPLHF

j_call: TRBJ2-7
v_call: TRBV7-8
d_call: -
clone_size: many
cdr3_nt: TGTGCCAGCAGCGGTAGGGATACCTACGAGCAGTACTTC
cdr3_aa: CASSGRDTYEQYF

j_call: TRBJ1-6
v_call: TRBV4-1
d_call: TRBD1
clone_size: few
cdr3_nt: TGCGCCAGCAGGAGGGACAGGGGGGTTTCACCCCTCCACTTT
cdr3_aa: CASRRDRGVSPLHF

j_call: TRBJ2-1
v_call: TRBV28
d_call: -
clone_size: few
cdr3_nt: TGTGCCAGCAGTTCTCACAGGAATGAGCAGTTCTTC
cdr3_aa: CASSSHRNEQFF

j_call: TRBJ1-1
v_call: TRBV9
d_call: -
clone_size: once
cdr3_nt: TGTGCCAGCAGCACCCGAGGGGTGAACACTGAAGCTTTCTTT
cdr3_aa: CASSTRGVNTEAFF

j_call: TRBJ2-5
v_call: TRBV4-1
d_call: -
clone_size: -
cdr3_nt: TGCGCCAGCAGCCTCCGGACGGAGTACTCAGAGACCCAGTACTTC
cdr3_aa: CASSLRTEYSETQYF

j_call: TRBJ2-5
v_call: TRBV14
d_call: -
clone_size: -
cdr3_nt: TGTGCCAGCAGCCAAAACAGTCAAGAGACCCAGTACTTC
cdr3_aa: CASSQNSQETQYF

j_call: TRBJ2-5
v_call: TRBV27
d_call: -
clone_size: -
cdr3_nt: TGTGCCAGCAGTTTGAGCCCGAGTCACACGGACGGAGAGACCCAGTACTTC
cdr3_aa: CASSLSPSHTDGETQYF

j_call: TRBJ1-6
v_call: TRBV9
d_call: -
clone_size: -
cdr3_nt: TGTGCCAGCAGCCCCCCCGGCAGCATCAATTCACCCCTCCACTTT
cdr3_aa: CASSPPGSINSPLHF